Listed below are T cell receptor beta chains from one sample, sequenced in a study of PD-1 blockade in classical Hodgkin lymphoma. The repertoire was sequenced with immunoSEQ multiplex PCR; TCRdb's copy has only in-frame clones and lacks some. Of about 85,000 clones in the sample, 92% are singletons; the top ten hold less than 3%. Sequenced material: peripheral blood mononuclear cells (PBMCs), taken before the second cycle of nivolumab. Receptors originate from a human donor with classical Hodgkin lymphoma. Both conserved end residues are part of each CDR3. D genes are given only for firm matches. The size field is filled for only some rows; it gives once, few, many or a size class.

V gene,J gene,D gene,clone size,CDR3 DNA,CDR3 protein
TRBV30,TRBJ2-7,-,-,TGTGCCTGGAGTTCGTACAACTACGAGCAGTACTTC,CAWSSYNYEQYF
TRBV5-1,TRBJ1-3,-,-,TGCGCCAGCAGCTTGGTGGCGGAGGGAAACACCATATATTTT,CASSLVAEGNTIYF
TRBV29-1,TRBJ1-3,-,-,TGCAGCGTTTACTTCTCCAGCTCTGGAAACACCATATATTTT,CSVYFSSSGNTIYF
TRBV7-9,TRBJ2-1,-,-,TGTGCCAGCAGCTTAGAATCGAGCTCCTACAATGAGCAGTTCTTC,CASSLESSSYNEQFF
TRBV28,TRBJ1-2,-,-,TGTGCCAGCACCATCACGGGGGCTAACTATGGCTACACCTTC,CASTITGANYGYTF
TRBV6-5,TRBJ1-1,-,-,TGTGCCAGCGCCAACATGCGAGGCACTGAAGCTTTCTTT,CASANMRGTEAFF
TRBV29-1,TRBJ2-7,-,-,TGCAGCGTTGAGATGGACGGTCCCTACGAGCAGTACTTC,CSVEMDGPYEQYF
TRBV18,TRBJ1-2,-,-,TGTGCCAGCTCACCGGACAGCGACGGTGGCTACACCTTC,CASSPDSDGGYTF
TRBV5-1,TRBJ2-1,TRBD2,few,TGCGCCAGCAGGGCAGGGGCCGGTAGCGGGAGGGGCTCCTACAATGAGCAGTTCTTC,CASRAGAGSGRGSYNEQFF
TRBV5-1,TRBJ2-2,-,few,TGCGCCAGCAGCTTCGACGGACCGAACACCGGGGAGCTGTTTTTT,CASSFDGPNTGELFF
TRBV27,TRBJ2-7,TRBD2,-,TGTGCCAGCAGATATTTGCGGATCCGGGACTATAACCTCTACGAGCAGTACTTC,CASRYLRIRDYNLYEQYF
TRBV6-1,TRBJ1-6,TRBD1,once,TGTGCCAGCACCACCGGGACAGGGATTTCACCCCTCCACTTT,CASTTGTGISPLHF
TRBV4-2,TRBJ2-7,-,-,TGTGCCAGCAGCCAAGAATTGGGTTTTTACGAGCAGTACTTC,CASSQELGFYEQYF
TRBV28,TRBJ2-1,-,once,TGTGCCAGCAGTTTATCTCTTATCGATGAGCAGTTCTTC,CASSLSLIDEQFF
TRBV5-8,TRBJ2-7,TRBD2,-,TGTGCCAGCAGCTTGATGCGGGAGGCCCCCTACGAGCAGTACTTC,CASSLMREAPYEQYF
TRBV7-9,TRBJ1-1,TRBD1,-,TGTGCCAGCAACGACAGGGATCGGGGCACTGAAGCTTTCTTT,CASNDRDRGTEAFF
TRBV7-6,TRBJ2-7,-,-,TGTGCCAGCAGCTTAGGAACTAGAGGCGAGCAGTACTTC,CASSLGTRGEQYF
TRBV29-1,TRBJ2-3,-,-,TGCAGCGTACATACCACAGATACGCAGTATTTT,CSVHTTDTQYF
TRBV7-8,TRBJ2-7,TRBD2,-,TGTGCCAGCAGCCGCCCTAGCGGGGCCTACGAGCAGTACTTC,CASSRPSGAYEQYF
TRBV5-1,TRBJ1-2,TRBD1,-,TGCGCCAGCAGCTTGGCGCCCGAGCGAAAGGGGGCAGGGTCGGATGGCTACACCTTC,CASSLAPERKGAGSDGYTF
TRBV14,TRBJ1-1,-,-,TGTGCCAGCAGCCAAGGAGCAGGCGGGCCCCTGAACACTGAAGCTTTCTTT,CASSQGAGGPLNTEAFF
TRBV5-1,TRBJ1-5,-,-,TGCGCCAGCAGCTTGCAACCGGGGAATCAGCCCCAGCATTTT,CASSLQPGNQPQHF
TRBV23-1,TRBJ2-5,-,-,TGCGCCAGCAGTCCTCCGGACCAAGAGACCCAGTACTTC,CASSPPDQETQYF
TRBV10-3,TRBJ2-7,-,once,TGTGCCATCAGCCCCGACAGCTACGAGCAGTACTTC,CAISPDSYEQYF
TRBV27,TRBJ1-2,TRBD1,-,TGTGCCAGCAGCTCGGAGCGGAGCAGGGGGCCCAACTATGGCTACACCTTC,CASSSERSRGPNYGYTF